A single sample is the source of the 13 T cell receptor beta chains below, sequenced in a study of identical twins. TCRdb reprocessed the 5' RACE reads with MiXCR, giving one entry per CDR3 protein. The table has approximately 220,000 distinct CDR3 sequences, about 7.5% seen once. The same data also contributed to another study, on yellow fever vaccine responses in identical twins.

The sample was CD8+ T cells sorted from blood. These receptors were taken from a woman aged 18-30 years in good health.

The chain carries TRBV28 and TRBJ2-7; D gene ambiguous. The CDR3 consists of 12 residues. Germline CDR1 is MDHEN and CDR2 is SYDVKM. The CDR3 DNA reads as TGTGCCAGCAGTTTAGCCGCAGGCGAGAAGTACGTC. This gives the protein CASSLAAGEKYV.

This clonotype was detected only once. The chain employs TRBV3-1 and TRBJ2-7; tentatively, D is TRBD2 (7 bases). The germline V gene has CDR1 LGHDT and CDR2 YNNKEL (reference sequence). V was cut by 6 bases and J by 3 bases, with 27 bases left in between. The CDR3 runs to 18 residues. CDR3 coding DNA: TGTGCCAGCAGTCCCTTCCGGGACACCCGGCGGGAGTACTACGAGCAGTACTTC. Translating it yields CASSPFRDTRREYYEQYF.

The chain carries TRBV7-9 and TRBJ1-4; D is perhaps TRBD1 (6 bases). The CDR3 has 15 amino acids. Per the germline V gene, CDR1 is SEHNR and CDR2 is FQNEAQ (reference sequence). The V and J ends lost 5 bases and 8 bases respectively, with 18 bases between them. As DNA, the CDR3 is TGTGCCAGCAGCACCAACAGGGAGGGTTGGGAAAAACTGTTTTTT. Protein product: CASSTNREGWEKLFF.

The chain links TRBV7-9 to TRBJ1-2; D perhaps matches TRBD1 (6 bases). The CDR3 is made up of 17 amino acids. With 2 bases removed from V and 2 bases from J, the gap between germline ends came to 18 bases. CDR1 SEHNR and CDR2 FQNEAQ come from the germline V gene (reference sequence). The CDR3 here is CASSLSYVKGENYGYTF. CDR3 in DNA: TGTGCCAGCAGCTTATCATATGTGAAGGGGGAAAACTATGGCTACACCTTC.

This clonotype occurred many times. This sequence joins TRBV5-5 and TRBJ2-7; D possibly corresponds to TRBD2 (6 bases). Germline CDR1 and CDR2: SGHKS and YYEKEE (reference sequence). V gave up 3 bases and J gave up 3 bases, with 10 bases separating them. The CDR3 consists of 13 residues. The CDR3 coding sequence is TGTGCCAGCAGCTATTCGGAGGGCTACGAGCAGTACGTC. Translating it yields CASSYSEGYEQYV.

The V and J genes are TRBV5-4 and TRBJ2-5; no clear D. V was trimmed by 6 bases and J by 5 bases, leaving 8 bases between them. The CDR3 covers 11 residues. The germline V gene has CDR1 SGHNT and CDR2 YYREEE (reference sequence). Written as DNA, the CDR3 is TGTGCCAGCACCTCCCAGGAGACCCAGTACTTC. As protein: CASTSQETQYF.

This clonotype turned up a few times. The J gene is TRBJ2-5, the V gene TRBV24-1, with 7 nucleotides matching TRBD1. Per the germline V gene, CDR1 is KGHDR and CDR2 is SFDVKD. Trimming removed 8 bases from V and 7 bases from J; junction bases left unmatched: 15. CDR3 size: 15 residues. CDR3 bases: TGTGCCACCAACCGGGACAGCCGATTCAAGAGGACCCAGTACTTC. Protein product: CATNRDSRFKRTQYF.

This clonotype was seen once. The chain recombines TRBV11-2 with TRBJ2-7; 10 bases line up with TRBD2. CDR1 is SGHAT, CDR2 FQNNGV, per germline. The CDR3 runs 19 residues. Trimming removed 3 bases from V and 6 bases from J; junction bases left unmatched: 20. In DNA, the CDR3 is TGTGCCAGCAGCTTCCACTCCCCATCTAGCGGGAGACCGTCGCTCGAGCAGTACTTC. Its protein product is CASSFHSPSSGRPSLEQYF.

This clonotype was observed at least ten times. V gene TRBV4-1 combines with J gene TRBJ1-2, with D tentatively TRBD1 (6 bases). CDR3 size: 15 residues. Germline V gene lookup returns CDR1 MGHRA and CDR2 YSYEKL. V was shortened by 0 bases and J by 5 bases, with 13 bases between the two germline ends. CDR3 DNA: TGCGCCAGCAGCCAAGACGGCAGGGGCGCTTATGGCTACACCTTC. Translated: CASSQDGRGAYGYTF.

Many counts were recorded for this clonotype. The chain couples TRBV29-1 to TRBJ2-1; 14 bases fit TRBD2. CDR1 is SQVTM, CDR2 ANQGSEA, per germline. V was clipped by 1 base and J by 4 bases; unmatched bases: 3. CDR3 length: 16 amino acids. The DNA for the CDR3 is TGCAGCGTTGAAGCAGGGACTAGCGGGAGATACAATGAGCAGTTCTTC. Translation: CSVEAGTSGRYNEQFF.

V and J are TRBV7-9 and TRBJ1-2; D gene unclear. The length of the CDR3 is 13 residues. Germline V gene data show CDR1 as SEHNR and CDR2 as FQNEAQ (reference sequence). Trimming stripped 1 base from V and 5 bases from J, with 8 bases between. The CDR3 reads CASSLVLGYGYTF. CDR3 nucleotides: TGTGCCAGCAGCTTAGTGTTGGGGTATGGCTACACCTTC.

This clonotype was observed a handful of times. The V call is TRBV14, the J call TRBJ2-1; D is possibly TRBD2 (6 bases). The length of the CDR3 is 17 residues. Germline lookup yields CDR1 SGHDN and CDR2 FVKESK. Trimming pared 1 base from V and 8 bases from J, leaving 21 bases between. The CDR3 protein is CASSQASTGTYTYEQFF. DNA of the CDR3: TGTGCCAGCAGCCAAGCGTCAACCGGGACTTATACGTATGAGCAGTTCTTC.

This clonotype was found many times. The gene calls are TRBV7-9 and TRBJ2-1; D tentatively reads TRBD1 or TRBD2 (5 bases each). CDR1 is SEHNR, CDR2 FQNEAQ, per germline (reference sequence). V shed 1 base and J shed 3 bases, with 13 bases lying between them. CDR3 length: 16 residues. DNA for the CDR3: TGTGCCAGCAGCTTAGTACCAGGGACGAGCTACAATGAGCAGTTCTTC. Protein: CASSLVPGTSYNEQFF.